This TCR beta chain was sequenced in a study of post-analysis software for immune sequencing data. Every TCR beta cDNA library bore unique molecular identifiers. The yield from approximately 1 to 10 million T cells was 500,000 or so cDNA molecules in total. TCRdb independently ran MiXCR on the PCR reads; one entry per CDR3 protein. The sample includes about 820,000 distinct CDR3 sequences, about 50% of them seen just once. Deletions cut 1 base from V and 9 bases from J, with 10 bases between. This CDR3 comprises 13 residues. Germline-derived CDR1 and CDR2 are SEHNR and FQNEAQ (reference sequence). This clonotype was counted a few times. Its antigen is as yet unknown. Study conclusions and caveats: When compared against controls, multiple sclerosis patients showed significantly lower normalized Chao1 diversity. Strong same-batch co-clustering of samples appeared with F measure clustering. When patients were compared with controls, 4 or 5 TRBV segments were more frequent, TRBV5-6, TRBV5-1 and TRBV20-1 among them.

This sequence was found in a girl between 10 and 17 years old with multiple sclerosis. This sequence joins TRBV7-9 and TRBJ2-1; TRBD1 is a possible D gene (7 bases). The sample comprised blood. CDR3 coding DNA: TGTGCCAGCAGCTTAGGGCAGGGGGGTGAGCAGTTCTTC. As protein: CASSLGQGGEQFF.